These T cell receptor beta chains were read from a single sample in a study of T cells after yellow fever vaccination. TCRdb recomputed calls from the 5' RACE reads with MiXCR, one row per CDR3 protein. The table shows hundreds of thousands of distinct CDR3 sequences, with roughly 12% occurring only once. The input for sequencing was PBMCs, taken on the day of the yellow fever booster vaccination. These receptors originate from a man under 40 who received the YFV17D yellow fever vaccine. The CDR3 runs from the conserved cysteine through the conserved F or W. Each record gives: CDR3 protein, CDR3 DNA, V gene, D gene, clone size, J gene. A D gene is named only where the DNA matches it firmly. Size is omitted from some rows. Given values are once, few, many or a class for expanded clones.

CDR3aa: CASSSSGRARDEQFF
CDR3nt: TGTGCCAGCAGCTCTAGCGGGAGGGCCAGAGATGAGCAGTTCTTC
v_gene: TRBV7-9
d_gene: TRBD2
abundance: few
j_gene: TRBJ2-1

CDR3aa: CASSPFLLSSGTQETQYF
CDR3nt: TGTGCCAGCTCACCATTTCTATTATCTAGCGGGACGCAAGAGACCCAGTACTTC
v_gene: TRBV18
d_gene: TRBD2
abundance: -
j_gene: TRBJ2-5

CDR3aa: CATSETSGRQTQYF
CDR3nt: TGTGCCACCAGTGAGACTAGCGGGAGACAGACCCAGTACTTC
v_gene: TRBV24-1
d_gene: TRBD2
abundance: many
j_gene: TRBJ2-5

CDR3aa: CASSAGGPGDTQYF
CDR3nt: TGTGCCAGCAGCGCGGGAGGGCCAGGAGATACGCAGTATTTT
v_gene: TRBV6-1
d_gene: TRBD2
abundance: few
j_gene: TRBJ2-3

CDR3aa: CSARDLASGSWGETQYF
CDR3nt: TGCAGTGCTAGAGATTTGGCTAGCGGGAGCTGGGGAGAGACCCAGTACTTC
v_gene: TRBV20-1
d_gene: TRBD2
abundance: few
j_gene: TRBJ2-5

CDR3aa: CASGFGYGYTF
CDR3nt: TGTGCCAGCGGGTTCGGTTATGGCTACACCTTC
v_gene: TRBV7-9
d_gene: -
abundance: -
j_gene: TRBJ1-2

CDR3aa: CATSLQGGSYGYTF
CDR3nt: TGTGCCACCAGCCTTCAGGGGGGAAGCTATGGCTACACCTTC
v_gene: TRBV15
d_gene: TRBD1
abundance: -
j_gene: TRBJ1-2

CDR3aa: CASREVSRATQYF
CDR3nt: TGTGCCAGCAGGGAGGTATCGCGGGCGACCCAGTACTTC
v_gene: TRBV7-2
d_gene: -
abundance: few
j_gene: TRBJ2-5

CDR3aa: CSANSGRGYNEQFF
CDR3nt: TGCAGTGCAAATAGCGGGAGGGGCTACAATGAGCAGTTCTTC
v_gene: TRBV20-1
d_gene: TRBD2
abundance: few
j_gene: TRBJ2-1

CDR3aa: CASSLYPGEGTQYF
CDR3nt: TGTGCCAGCAGTTTATACCCGGGAGAGGGGACCCAGTACTTC
v_gene: TRBV27
d_gene: -
abundance: -
j_gene: TRBJ2-5

CDR3aa: CSAPGSFSYNEQFF
CDR3nt: TGCAGTGCCCCCGGCTCCTTTTCCTACAATGAGCAGTTCTTC
v_gene: TRBV20-1
d_gene: -
abundance: few
j_gene: TRBJ2-1

CDR3aa: CSAAAPGVRYGYTF
CDR3nt: TGCAGTGCGGCGGCCCCAGGGGTTCGCTATGGCTACACCTTC
v_gene: TRBV20-1
d_gene: -
abundance: -
j_gene: TRBJ1-2

CDR3aa: CAISADSYGYTF
CDR3nt: TGTGCCATCAGTGCAGACAGTTATGGCTACACCTTC
v_gene: TRBV10-3
d_gene: -
abundance: few
j_gene: TRBJ1-2

CDR3aa: CASRTLVGDTQYF
CDR3nt: TGCGCCAGCAGGACTCTAGTTGGGGATACGCAGTATTTT
v_gene: TRBV5-1
d_gene: -
abundance: -
j_gene: TRBJ2-3

CDR3aa: CSARGGGGPVEQFF
CDR3nt: TGCAGTGCTAGAGGAGGGGGAGGGCCAGTTGAGCAGTTCTTC
v_gene: TRBV20-1
d_gene: -
abundance: -
j_gene: TRBJ2-1

CDR3aa: CASSLRQGAAYEQYF
CDR3nt: TGTGCCAGCAGCCTCCGACAGGGGGCGGCGTACGAGCAGTACTTC
v_gene: TRBV7-2
d_gene: TRBD1
abundance: once
j_gene: TRBJ2-7

CDR3aa: CASSFSSGSGGEQFF
CDR3nt: TGCGCCAGCAGCTTTTCTAGCGGGAGTGGCGGTGAGCAGTTCTTC
v_gene: TRBV5-1
d_gene: TRBD2
abundance: -
j_gene: TRBJ2-1

CDR3aa: CSARTPGGLATGANVLTF
CDR3nt: TGCAGTGCTAGAACGCCAGGGGGCCTAGCGACTGGGGCCAACGTCCTGACTTTC
v_gene: TRBV20-1
d_gene: TRBD1
abundance: -
j_gene: TRBJ2-6

CDR3aa: CASGRLTSGRGDTQYF
CDR3nt: TGCGCCAGCGGCCGACTGACTAGCGGGAGAGGGGATACGCAGTATTTT
v_gene: TRBV5-1
d_gene: TRBD2
abundance: once
j_gene: TRBJ2-3

CDR3aa: CASSPPRRTGGIGELFF
CDR3nt: TGTGCCAGCAGCCCCCCCCGTCGGACAGGGGGCATCGGGGAGCTGTTTTTT
v_gene: TRBV3-1
d_gene: TRBD1
abundance: -
j_gene: TRBJ2-2

CDR3aa: CASSPLAGVGNTGELFF
CDR3nt: TGTGCCAGCAGCCCACTAGCGGGAGTCGGGAACACCGGGGAGCTGTTTTTT
v_gene: TRBV7-2
d_gene: TRBD2
abundance: -
j_gene: TRBJ2-2

CDR3aa: CATSTQTGTPTEQYF
CDR3nt: TGTGCCACCAGTACCCAAACAGGTACCCCTACAGAGCAGTACTTC
v_gene: TRBV10-3
d_gene: -
abundance: -
j_gene: TRBJ2-7

CDR3aa: CASRGTGGVYEQYF
CDR3nt: TGTGCCAGCAGAGGGACAGGGGGAGTCTACGAGCAGTACTTC
v_gene: TRBV6-2/TRBV6-3
d_gene: TRBD1
abundance: -
j_gene: TRBJ2-7

CDR3aa: CAISRLLTQSKDTQYF
CDR3nt: TGTGCCATCAGTCGACTCCTCACCCAGTCCAAAGATACGCAGTATTTT
v_gene: TRBV10-3
d_gene: -
abundance: few
j_gene: TRBJ2-3

CDR3aa: CASTAGGYNEQFF
CDR3nt: TGTGCCAGCACGGCGGGTGGCTACAATGAGCAGTTCTTC
v_gene: TRBV12-3/TRBV12-4
d_gene: -
abundance: many
j_gene: TRBJ2-1

CDR3aa: CASSLIPGGRASYNEQFF
CDR3nt: TGTGCCAGCAGCTTAATTCCTGGCGGGAGGGCTTCCTACAATGAGCAGTTCTTC
v_gene: TRBV11-1
d_gene: TRBD2
abundance: few
j_gene: TRBJ2-1

CDR3aa: CSARDLRYPEAFF
CDR3nt: TGCAGTGCTAGAGATTTAAGGTACCCTGAAGCTTTCTTT
v_gene: TRBV20-1
d_gene: -
abundance: -
j_gene: TRBJ1-1

CDR3aa: CASSTLTGAGELFF
CDR3nt: TGTGCCAGTAGTACCCTTACAGGGGCCGGGGAGCTGTTTTTT
v_gene: TRBV19
d_gene: TRBD1
abundance: many
j_gene: TRBJ2-2

CDR3aa: CAIRDIYNSPLHF
CDR3nt: TGTGCCATCAGGGACATTTATAATTCACCCCTCCACTTT
v_gene: TRBV10-3
d_gene: -
abundance: -
j_gene: TRBJ1-6

CDR3aa: CASSARQGGRYGYTF
CDR3nt: TGTGCCAGCAGTGCCCGACAGGGAGGAAGATATGGCTACACCTTC
v_gene: TRBV12-3/TRBV12-4
d_gene: TRBD1
abundance: -
j_gene: TRBJ1-2

CDR3aa: CASSQAWGLADTQYF
CDR3nt: TGCGCCAGCAGCCAAGCATGGGGCTTGGCAGATACGCAGTATTTT
v_gene: TRBV4-3
d_gene: -
abundance: -
j_gene: TRBJ2-3

CDR3aa: CASTFINEQFF
CDR3nt: TGTGCCAGCACCTTTATCAATGAGCAGTTCTTC
v_gene: TRBV6-5
d_gene: -
abundance: few
j_gene: TRBJ2-1

CDR3aa: CASSYQPREFAYEQYF
CDR3nt: TGTGCCAGCAGTTACCAGCCGCGGGAGTTCGCGTACGAGCAGTACTTC
v_gene: TRBV6-5
d_gene: TRBD2
abundance: few
j_gene: TRBJ2-7

CDR3aa: CASSSDYSYEQYF
CDR3nt: TGCGCCAGCAGCTCTGACTATTCCTACGAGCAGTACTTC
v_gene: TRBV5-1
d_gene: -
abundance: few
j_gene: TRBJ2-7

CDR3aa: CASSGTSAPPYNEQFF
CDR3nt: TGTGCCAGCAGTGGGACTAGCGCCCCGCCCTACAATGAGCAGTTCTTC
v_gene: TRBV6-1
d_gene: TRBD2
abundance: -
j_gene: TRBJ2-1

CDR3aa: CSVPSGRAYNEQFF
CDR3nt: TGCAGCGTCCCGAGCGGGAGAGCCTACAATGAGCAGTTCTTC
v_gene: TRBV29-1
d_gene: TRBD2
abundance: few
j_gene: TRBJ2-1

CDR3aa: CASSLSGRVNEQFF
CDR3nt: TGTGCCAGCAGCTTAAGCGGGAGGGTCAATGAGCAGTTCTTC
v_gene: TRBV5-4
d_gene: TRBD2
abundance: -
j_gene: TRBJ2-1

CDR3aa: CAISDPGTPTQYF
CDR3nt: TGTGCCATCAGTGACCCCGGGACCCCGACCCAGTACTTC
v_gene: TRBV10-3
d_gene: -
abundance: -
j_gene: TRBJ2-5

CDR3aa: CATRTGGGDTQYF
CDR3nt: TGTGCCACCAGGACAGGGGGCGGTGATACGCAGTATTTT
v_gene: TRBV19
d_gene: TRBD1
abundance: -
j_gene: TRBJ2-3

CDR3aa: CASSIKGNQQYF
CDR3nt: TGTGCCAGTAGTATTAAAGGTAACCAGCAGTACTTC
v_gene: TRBV19
d_gene: -
abundance: -
j_gene: TRBJ2-7

CDR3aa: CAISESALAAVETQYF
CDR3nt: TGTGCCATCAGTGAGTCCGCCCTAGCGGCAGTGGAGACCCAGTACTTC
v_gene: TRBV10-3
d_gene: TRBD2
abundance: -
j_gene: TRBJ2-5

CDR3aa: CASSSVGEETQYF
CDR3nt: TGTGCCAGCAGCTCCGTGGGCGAGGAGACCCAGTACTTC
v_gene: TRBV7-9
d_gene: -
abundance: -
j_gene: TRBJ2-5

CDR3aa: CATSMGTGTGTDNEQFF
CDR3nt: TGTGCCACCAGCATGGGAACCGGGACAGGGACAGACAATGAGCAGTTCTTC
v_gene: TRBV15
d_gene: TRBD1
abundance: few
j_gene: TRBJ2-1

CDR3aa: CASSYSMGYTYNEQFF
CDR3nt: TGTGCCAGCAGTTACTCGATGGGGTACACCTACAATGAGCAGTTCTTC
v_gene: TRBV6-5
d_gene: -
abundance: few
j_gene: TRBJ2-1

CDR3aa: CSVGPRTALYKNIQYF
CDR3nt: TGCAGTGTGGGGCCAAGGACGGCCCTCTACAAAAACATTCAGTACTTC
v_gene: TRBV20-1
d_gene: -
abundance: -
j_gene: TRBJ2-4

CDR3aa: CASSIDGLGSEQFF
CDR3nt: TGTGCCAGTAGTATAGATGGTCTCGGGAGTGAGCAGTTCTTC
v_gene: TRBV19
d_gene: -
abundance: few
j_gene: TRBJ2-1

CDR3aa: CASSSPLGGTQYF
CDR3nt: TGTGCCAGCAGCTCTCCCCTCGGAGGGACCCAGTACTTC
v_gene: TRBV7-2
d_gene: -
abundance: few
j_gene: TRBJ2-5

CDR3aa: CASSHRGQAKNIQYF
CDR3nt: TGTGCCAGCAGCCACAGGGGGCAAGCCAAAAACATTCAGTACTTC
v_gene: TRBV7-2
d_gene: TRBD1
abundance: -
j_gene: TRBJ2-4

CDR3aa: CASSSAGAVQPQHF
CDR3nt: TGTGCCAGCAGCTCCGCAGGGGCGGTTCAGCCCCAGCATTTT
v_gene: TRBV7-2
d_gene: -
abundance: -
j_gene: TRBJ1-5

CDR3aa: CASSLVRTSGGDYEQYF
CDR3nt: TGCGCCAGCAGCTTGGTAAGGACTAGCGGGGGGGACTACGAGCAGTACTTC
v_gene: TRBV5-1
d_gene: TRBD2
abundance: -
j_gene: TRBJ2-7

CDR3aa: CSARLGLAEQFF
CDR3nt: TGCAGTGCTAGGCTAGGGCTAGCGGAGCAGTTCTTC
v_gene: TRBV20-1
d_gene: -
abundance: few
j_gene: TRBJ2-1

CDR3aa: CASSSDLGSGAAQHF
CDR3nt: TGCGCCAGCAGCTCGGATCTGGGCTCAGGAGCGGCCCAGCATTTT
v_gene: TRBV5-1
d_gene: -
abundance: -
j_gene: TRBJ1-5

CDR3aa: CASRGIKETQYF
CDR3nt: TGTGCCAGCAGGGGTATTAAGGAGACCCAGTACTTC
v_gene: TRBV5-4
d_gene: -
abundance: -
j_gene: TRBJ2-5

CDR3aa: CASSESRAGETQYF
CDR3nt: TGCGCCAGCAGTGAGTCGCGGGCGGGGGAGACCCAGTACTTC
v_gene: TRBV10-1
d_gene: -
abundance: -
j_gene: TRBJ2-5